Following are 15 T cell receptor beta chains from one sample sequenced in a study of neurological immune-mediated disorders. MiXCR was run by TCRdb on the 5' RACE reads, yielding one entry per CDR3 protein. The sample contains fewer than 80,000 distinct CDR3 sequences, around 4.7% of which appear only once. The sample was PBMCs. These receptors originate from a woman aged 45-59 years with multiple sclerosis.

This clonotype has a count of ten or more. CDR3 nucleotide sequence: TGTGCCAGCAGCCGCCTAGCGGACCAAGAGACCCAGTACTTC. Its protein is CASSRLADQETQYF. V usage is TRBV3-1 and J usage is TRBJ2-5; TRBD2 matches at 7 bases. The CDR3 is made up of 14 amino acids. Germline V gene sequence: CDR1 LGHDT, CDR2 YNNKEL (reference sequence). Losses at the gene ends were 4 bases for V and 0 bases for J; bases not matched to a gene: 2.

The chain couples TRBV24-1 to TRBJ2-7, with 11 nucleotides matching TRBD1. J lost 11 bases, V lost 5 bases, and 13 bases had no gene match. This CDR3 has 15 residues. Germline V CDR1 and CDR2: KGHDR, SFDVKD. CDR3 amino acids: CATSGAADRGHLKYV. The CDR3 DNA reads as TGTGCCACCAGTGGAGCCGCGGACAGGGGGCACCTTAAGTACGTC.

This clonotype came up many times. This chain links TRBV20-1 with TRBJ1-5, with D tentatively TRBD1 (5 bases). V gave up 0 bases and J gave up 5 bases, with 26 bases separating them. This CDR3 comprises 19 residues. Germline V CDR1 and CDR2: DFQATT, SNEGSKA (reference sequence). The CDR3 DNA sequence: TGCAGTGCTAGAGAAAGTGGGACGTTTGTGGGTAGTCGGGATCAGCCCCAGCATTTT. Translation: CSARESGTFVGSRDQPQHF.

The chain employs TRBV20-1 and TRBJ2-1; 12 bases match TRBD2. V was pared by 7 bases and J by 3 bases, with 7 bases of the junction left unmatched. The CDR3 loop spans 15 amino acids. Germline-derived CDR1 and CDR2 are DFQATT and SNEGSKA (reference sequence). The CDR3 coding sequence is TGCAGTGTCACGCGGACTAGCGGGATCTACAATGAGCAGTTCTTC. This translates into CSVTRTSGIYNEQFF.

This clonotype has a count of ten or more. The J gene is TRBJ1-1, the V gene TRBV12-3 or TRBV12-4; unclear D gene. Trimming shortened V by 6 bases and J by 3 bases, and 11 bases separated the two germline ends. This CDR3 is 13 amino acids long. CDR3 nucleotides: TGTGCCAGCAGCTATGGTGTTGACACTGAAGCTTTCTTT. Its translation: CASSYGVDTEAFF.

This clonotype was recorded a few times. One end of the junction varies from germline; a read error may be responsible. The chain uses TRBV7-9 and TRBJ1-6; TRBD1 matches at 8 bases. Germline loops: CDR1 SEHNR, CDR2 FQNEAQ (reference sequence). This CDR3 spans 15 amino acids. This CDR3 reads CASSPGQEVNSPLNF. The CDR3 DNA is TGTGCCAGCAGCCCGGGACAGGAGGTGAATTCACCCCTCAACTTT.

This clonotype was detected many times. The rearrangement links TRBV3-1 to TRBJ2-7; D gene unclear. Looked up from germline, CDR1 is LGHDT and CDR2 is YNNKEL (reference sequence). The germline V and J ends were trimmed by 3 bases and 1 base, with 10 bases remaining between them. The CDR3 loop spans 14 amino acids. CDR3 protein: CASSHAGSSYEQYF. The CDR3 DNA reads TGTGCCAGCAGCCACGCCGGGTCATCCTACGAGCAGTACTTC.

This clonotype was counted ten times or more. V and J are TRBV19 and TRBJ2-1; D gene unclear. Germline V gene lookup returns CDR1 LNHDA and CDR2 SQIVND (reference sequence). This CDR3 comprises 14 residues. The V and J ends lost 5 bases and 8 bases respectively, with 16 bases between them. CDR3 sequence (DNA): TGTGCCAGTAGTCCGGGTCGGATCGACCATGAGCAGTTCTTC. Translation gives CASSPGRIDHEQFF.

The sample holds many counts of this clonotype. This sequence joins TRBV20-1 and TRBJ2-2, with TRBD2 identical over 8 bases. With V trimmed by 4 bases and J by 5 bases, 6 bases remained unmatched. CDR1 DFQATT and CDR2 SNEGSKA come from the germline V gene (reference sequence). The CDR3 is made up of 14 amino acids. The CDR3 reads CSATYSGVTGELFF. CDR3 nucleotide sequence: TGCAGTGCTACCTATAGCGGGGTTACCGGGGAGCTGTTTTTT.

The table lists this clonotype with a few counts. This chain connects TRBV7-2 to TRBJ2-7; 7 bases map to TRBD2. The CDR3 length is 15 residues. Trimming at V came to 0 bases and at J to 0 bases, leaving 2 bases not matched to a gene. CDR1 is SGHTA and CDR2 is FQGNSA in the germline V gene. CDR3 DNA sequence: TGTGCCAGCAGCTTAGCGGGGGGGAGCTCCTACGAGCAGTACTTC. Translation: CASSLAGGSSYEQYF.

This clonotype was counted many times. The DNA of the CDR3 is TGTGCCAGCAGCCAAGAACGGGACTCCTACAATGAGCAGTTCTTC. This sequence encodes CASSQERDSYNEQFF. This chain uses TRBV4-2 with TRBJ2-1; D possibly corresponds to TRBD2 (5 bases). The ends were cut back, 0 bases at V and 0 bases at J, with 6 bases in the middle. Germline values: CDR1 LGHNA, CDR2 YNFKEQ. CDR3 size: 15 residues.

The chain employs TRBV7-3 and TRBJ1-6; D gene uncertain. V lost 2 bases and J 7 bases, leaving 9 bases between the germline ends. The CDR3 extends over 14 amino acids. The V gene's germline CDR1 is SGHTA and CDR2 FQGTGA. CDR3 DNA: TGTGCCAGCAGCTTACTGGGAGAGAATTCACCCCTCCACTTT. This translates into CASSLLGENSPLHF.

V and J are TRBV7-2 and TRBJ2-5; either TRBD1 or TRBD2 may fit D (5 bases each). Germline assignment: CDR1 SGHTA and CDR2 FQGNSA. The CDR3 is made up of 15 amino acids. Trimming pared 4 bases from V and 5 bases from J, leaving 17 bases between. The CDR3 reads CASSSETPGRETQYF. In DNA, the CDR3 is TGTGCCAGCAGCTCCGAAACCCCGGGGCGGGAGACCCAGTACTTC. The complete variable domain, with remaining parts taken from reference TRBV7-2 and TRBJ2-5, reads GAGVSQSPSNKVTEKGKDVELRCDPISGHTALYWYRQSLGQGLEFLIYFQGNSAPDKSGLPSDRFSAERTGGSVSTLTIQRTQQEDSAVYLCASSSETPGRETQYFGPGTRLLVL.

This clonotype was seen ten or more times. The V call is TRBV6-2 or TRBV6-3, the J call TRBJ2-2, with D possibly TRBD1 on 6 matching bases. The V gene's germline CDR1 is MNHEY and CDR2 SVGEGT. CDR3 length: 14 residues. Between the trimmed V and J ends, which lost 6 bases and 3 bases, there was a span of 11 bases. The CDR3 loop is CASRNRVDTGELFF. CDR3 DNA sequence: TGTGCCAGCAGAAACAGGGTGGACACCGGGGAGCTGTTTTTT.

This clonotype was observed a few times. The V call is TRBV24-1, the J call TRBJ2-5; the D gene is possibly TRBD1 (5 bases). The V and J ends lost 3 bases and 1 base respectively, with 11 bases between them. The length of the CDR3 is 15 residues. CDR1 is KGHDR and CDR2 is SFDVKD in the germline V gene. This chain's CDR3 is CATSDPDRFQETQYF. CDR3 nucleotide sequence: TGTGCCACCAGTGATCCCGACAGATTCCAAGAGACCCAGTACTTC.